This is a list of T cell receptor beta chains from one sample in a study of cytomegalovirus exposure and HLA in healthy donors. Clones were sequenced by immunoSEQ multiplex PCR, and TCRdb holds only the in-frame ones, with some missing. The table lists some 150,000 clones, more than 75% of them singletons. Sequenced: PBMCs. The source of these receptors is a man in his fifties or sixties in good health and CMV-seronegative. Each CDR3 is given with its conserved first and last residue. The D gene is left open where the match is weak.

V: TRBV6-5
D: -
length: 16
CDR3: CASSYASGRGDEKLFF

V: TRBV7-2
D: -
length: 13
CDR3: CASSSRSNYGYTF

V: TRBV29-1
D: TRBD1
length: 14
CDR3: CSVITPGGDYEQYF

V: TRBV11-3
D: TRBD2
length: 15
CDR3: CASSFSGRLTDTQYF

V: TRBV6-1
D: TRBD1
length: 15
CDR3: CASTSGGQGTDTQYF

V: TRBV6-1
D: -
length: 13
CDR3: CASSEASELGYTF

V: TRBV6-6
D: TRBD1
length: 13
CDR3: CASSGDRSSPLHF

V: TRBV6-5
D: -
length: 15
CDR3: CASSYSTAPSYEQYF

V: TRBV7-6
D: TRBD2
length: 13
CDR3: CASSPRLASEQYF

V: TRBV7-9
D: -
length: 15
CDR3: CASRPLSGVEDTQYF

V: TRBV9
D: -
length: 15
CDR3: CASSDSESSYNEQFF

V: TRBV7-6
D: -
length: 14
CDR3: CASSFNPGDSGYTF

V: TRBV6-1
D: -
length: 13
CDR3: CASTLQIQETQYF

V: TRBV5-1
D: -
length: 15
CDR3: CASSFREGAQETQYF

V: TRBV7-9
D: -
length: 14
CDR3: CASRSRGINYGYTF

V: TRBV5-1
D: -
length: 15
CDR3: CASSSDISPTDTQYF

V: TRBV30
D: -
length: 13
CDR3: CAWSPQAPYEQYF

V: TRBV29-1
D: -
length: 12
CDR3: CSVAMNTGELFF

V: TRBV19
D: -
length: 15
CDR3: CASSIRGRGKETQYF

V: TRBV5-4
D: TRBD2
length: 16
CDR3: CASSSGLAGGEDTQYF

V: TRBV7-9
D: -
length: 13
CDR3: CASSLGLNSPLHF

V: TRBV5-1
D: -
length: 13
CDR3: CASSIQGRNEQFF

V: TRBV7-9
D: -
length: 16
CDR3: CASSLVIQAVTEKLFF

V: TRBV19
D: TRBD2
length: 18
CDR3: CASSILAASGADTDTQYF

V: TRBV27
D: -
length: 13
CDR3: CASSQTGIQPQHF

V: TRBV5-1
D: -
length: 16
CDR3: CASSADSPYSGNTIYF

V: TRBV5-8
D: TRBD2
length: 15
CDR3: CASSRKRGLYNEQFF

V: TRBV6-5
D: -
length: 16
CDR3: CASSSRFGQLQETQYF

V: TRBV15
D: TRBD1
length: 16
CDR3: CAAGTGVSSGANVLTF

V: TRBV18
D: -
length: 15
CDR3: CASSQNGHTGEPQHF

V: TRBV7-2
D: -
length: 14
CDR3: CASSPSDGTDTQYF

V: TRBV29-1
D: TRBD1
length: 13
CDR3: CSGGTGAETEAFF

V: TRBV9
D: -
length: 15
CDR3: CASSVVPGADYGYTF

V: TRBV19
D: TRBD2
length: 14
CDR3: CASSRTSDTYEQYF

V: TRBV9
D: -
length: 17
CDR3: CASSLWDTQGIGNTIYF

V: TRBV9
D: -
length: 14
CDR3: CASSVVGGTVGYTF

V: TRBV11-3
D: TRBD1
length: 16
CDR3: CASSLLRTGGATEAFF

V: TRBV10-3
D: -
length: 14
CDR3: CAISQGGPGNTIYF

V: TRBV30
D: -
length: 15
CDR3: CAWSVSRVFDSPLHF

V: TRBV4-1
D: TRBD1
length: 17
CDR3: CASSQDRGTGQTGELFF

V: TRBV12-5
D: -
length: 13
CDR3: CASGLVGRGEAFF

V: TRBV29-1
D: TRBD2
length: 13
CDR3: CSTWGGSSYEQYF